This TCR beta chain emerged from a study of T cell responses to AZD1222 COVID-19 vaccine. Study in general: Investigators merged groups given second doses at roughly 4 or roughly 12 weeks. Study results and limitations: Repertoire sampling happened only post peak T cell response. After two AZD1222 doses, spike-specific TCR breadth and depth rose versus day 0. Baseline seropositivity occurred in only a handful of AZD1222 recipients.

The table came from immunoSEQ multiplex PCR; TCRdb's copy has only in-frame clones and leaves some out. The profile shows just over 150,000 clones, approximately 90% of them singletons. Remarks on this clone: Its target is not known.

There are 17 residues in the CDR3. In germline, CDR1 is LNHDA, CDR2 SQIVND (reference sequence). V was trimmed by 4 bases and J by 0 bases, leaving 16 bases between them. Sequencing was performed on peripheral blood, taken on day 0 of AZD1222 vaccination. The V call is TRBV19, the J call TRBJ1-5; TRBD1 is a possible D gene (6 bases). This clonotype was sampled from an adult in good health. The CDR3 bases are TGTGCCAGTAGTAGCGGGACAAGGAAATTTAGCAATCAGCCCCAGCATTTT. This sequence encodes CASSSGTRKFSNQPQHF.